Sequencing of this T cell receptor (beta chain) was carried out in a study of T cells in Graves' hyperthyroidism and ophthalmopathy (dated by TCRdb to the late 2010s). Background for the entire study: TCR V-J signatures able to tell the groups apart were searched for in a discovery cohort of 90 to 100 patients, of whom about 40 had Graves' ophthalmopathy and roughly 58 had stable Graves' hyperthyroidism. Following sampling, methimazole starting at 30 mg daily was given to hyperthyroidism patients, and high-dose intravenous methylprednisolone was given to ophthalmopathy patients. Whether ophthalmopathy could be predicted prospectively was tested in an independent validation cohort made up of under 20 hyperthyroidism patients plus 17 patients who later progressed to ophthalmopathy. The approximately 97 discovery patients were randomly divided into training and test sets at a 7:3 ratio. The paper reports TCR Vbeta CDR3 sequencing of about 140 peripheral blood samples: around 41 ophthalmopathy, roughly 74 hyperthyroidism and some 17 progressor patients. In addition, the study compared T-cell repertoires in thyroid tissue and in blood from several Graves' hyperthyroidism patients. Overall study outcomes, separate from this receptor: Sample size was not statistically predetermined, and investigators were not blinded to group allocation. Most expanded thyroid clonotypes (frequency above 0.001) were also detected in blood, suggesting blood repertoires may reflect thyroid immune responses. Ophthalmopathy was separated from stable hyperthyroidism by a 13 V-J signature model, with 85% to 90% sensitivity and roughly 84% specificity obtained in cross-validation and 80%/75% obtained in testing. In validation, the model predicted progression to ophthalmopathy a median of around 6.5 months before onset, with approximately 71% sensitivity and more than 72% specificity.

About this clonotype itself: Its recognized antigen is unknown. Nothing much larger sits one base from this clone, and base qualities are not available.

Exclusion was applied to patients with uncontrolled infections, other autoimmune diseases, pregnancy or lactation. Clinical symptoms, serum thyroxine and TRAb, thyroid ultrasound, and orbital computed tomography formed the basis for the diagnoses. Total RNA was extracted using Trizol reagent, and RNA quality was assessed on an Agilent 2100 Bioanalyzer. The TCR beta CDR3 regions were amplified from the RNA transcripts. The first round of RT-PCR for the TCR CDR3 was performed with the HTBI primer set and the Qiagen OneStep RT-PCR kit. The libraries were constructed in a second round of multiplex PCR and then size-selected and purified. Paired-end sequencing of the libraries was performed with 100 bp reads on an Illumina HiSeq2000. Turning to the authors' computational methods: SOAPnuke was used to process the raw data, with reads discarded if the reads contained adapters or uncalled bases, had a mean Phred below 15, or lacked an exact constant-primer or identifier match. High-quality paired reads were merged using COPE v1.2.5, and each unique nucleotide sequence was defined as a clonotype. MiTCR v1.1 was used to align clonotypes to the IMGT TRBV, TRBD and TRBJ reference segments. Only V-J combinations with frequency above 0.0001, covering 99.2% of repertoires, were analysed. The TCS score was defined as the ratio of F50 (clonal expansion) to E x V (chaos), calculated using BLOSUM62-based TCRdist between CDR3 peptides within each V-J. Welch's t-statistics and random forest reduced roughly 500 V-J features to about 12, which were used in a naive Bayes classifier (R e1071). The Morisita-Horn index was used to measure how similar the thyroid and blood repertoires were. TCRdb reworked the public reads: Q25 trimming with fastp, MiXCR clone assembly, productive beta chains retained. Here each entry gathers all rows of one CDR3 protein and keeps the most common genes and DNA. What appears here as the V and J calls and clone size reflects TCRdb's work, not the paper's. The sample table contains 550,000 to 700,000 distinct CDR3 sequences; only one count was recorded for around 45% of them. The top ten clones comprise 15% to 20% of the sample.

V was cut back by 6 bases and J by 5 bases, leaving a gap of 19 bases between them. The CDR3 contains 14 residues, cysteine and phenylalanine counted. Of all the DNA, just the CDR3 is kept, 42 bases in frame from base 1. CDR1 and CDR2 (DFQATT, SNEGSKA) derive from the germline V gene (reference sequence). The sequenced sample consisted of peripheral blood or thyroid tissue (not recorded which). The rearranged chain carries TRBV20-1 and TRBJ1-2, with a tentative D gene TRBD1 over 6 matching bases. The origin of this receptor is an adult woman with Graves' disease, either hyperthyroidism or ophthalmopathy (not recorded which). The nucleotides are TGCAGTGCCGTGACAGGACGGGATTATTATGGCTACACCTTC. This is translated as CSAVTGRDYYGYTF.